This T cell receptor beta chain was captured by sequencing in a study of blood T cell repertoires in COVID-19. The overall study: From the United States, Italy and Spain came samples of acute and convalescent COVID-19. PBMCs, B-cell-depleted T cells, or T cells provided the cDNA or gDNA that made up the material.

Authors' data handling: Amplification with reference gene primers provided the estimates of nucleated cell counts. Using immunoSEQ multiplex PCR, the repertoire was profiled, and TCRdb retains in-frame clones only, with some absent. V and J calls and clone size are given by that table; D and trimming were obtained from the DNA. Of about 240,000 clones in the sample, around 87% were seen once. Trimming took 8 bases from V and 4 from J, leaving 21 bases between them. Germline CDR1 is SGHAT and CDR2 is FQNNGV. This CDR3 contains 16 residues. This clonotype was obtained from a woman aged 40-49 years with acute COVID-19. Sequenced: PBMCs or T cells enriched from blood (not recorded which). The genes are TRBV11-2 and TRBJ2-1, with D possibly being TRBD2 (6 bases). CDR3 in amino acids: CASGPLGGNPYNEQFF. CDR3 DNA: TGTGCCAGCGGACCCCTTGGGGGGAACCCGTACAATGAGCAGTTCTTC. Together with reference TRBV11-2 and TRBJ2-1, the CDR3 gives the full variable domain: EAGVAQSPRYKIIEKRQSVAFWCNPISGHATLYWYQQILGQGPKLLIQFQNNGVVDDSQLPKDRFSAERLKGVDSTLKIQPAKLEDSAVYLCASGPLGGNPYNEQFFGPGTRLTVL.